Presented here are 26 T cell receptor beta chains from one specimen sequenced in a study of Tregs in tolerant kidney transplant recipients. Recipients received nonmyeloablative bone marrow transplants from related graft donors, with transient mixed chimerism. The assay was immunoSEQ multiplex PCR, and TCRdb's table has in-frame clones only and misses some. The table shows roughly 70,000 clones, with around 87% occurring only once. This specimen consisted of CD4+ T cells from blood (PBMCs), obtained 6 months after the transplant. The source is a human patient who received a combined kidney and bone marrow transplant. These T cells may partly come from the graft donor.

V is TRBV11-3 and J is TRBJ2-7; TRBD2 agrees at 14 bases. The V segment lost 6 bases and the J segment 4 bases; nucleotides outside the gene matches: 14. Per the germline V gene, CDR1 is SGHNT and CDR2 is YENEEA. This CDR3 spans 18 amino acids. The CDR3 sequence: CASSHTLGLAGEGYEQYF. Written as DNA, the CDR3 is TGTGCCAGCAGTCACACCCTGGGACTAGCGGGAGAGGGGTACGAGCAGTACTTC.

This clone was picked up a small number of times. The V gene is TRBV2, the J gene TRBJ1-6; no definite D call. Germline V gives CDR1 SNHLY, CDR2 FYNNEI. The CDR3 length is 14 residues. V was cut by 6 bases and J by 8 bases, with 14 bases left in between. The CDR3 DNA sequence: TGTGCCAGCAGCTCGTATGTTCGGGATTCACCCCTCCACTTT. It yields the protein CASSSYVRDSPLHF. Drawing the rest from reference TRBV2 and TRBJ1-6, the complete variable domain is EPEVTQTPSHQVTQMGQEVILRCVPISNHLYFYWYRQILGQKVEFLVSFYNNEISEKSEIFDDQFSVERPDGSNFTLKIRSTKLEDSAMYFCASSSYVRDSPLHFGNGTRLTVT.

The chain has TRBV10-3 and TRBJ2-3, with D perhaps matching TRBD2 (6 bases). Per germline, CDR1 ENHRY and CDR2 SYGVKD. This CDR3 is 16 amino acids long. V was trimmed by 2 bases and J by 5 bases, leaving 17 bases between them. The CDR3 DNA reads TGTGCCATCAGTGAGGGACCGAGGTGGGACTTAGATACGCAGTATTTT. It specifies CAISEGPRWDLDTQYF.

The rearrangement links TRBV4-3 to TRBJ2-3; a possible D gene is TRBD2 (5 bases). V gave up 4 bases and J gave up 1 base, with 12 bases separating them. The germline V gene has CDR1 LGHNA and CDR2 YSLEER. The CDR3 contains 15 residues. The CDR3 nucleotides read TGCGCCAGCAGCCGATTGGGAGTGGGCACAGATACGCAGTATTTT. Translating gives CASSRLGVGTDTQYF.

The chain has TRBV28 and TRBJ1-2; 7 bases align to TRBD1. The CDR3 spans 18 residues. With 5 bases clipped from V and 0 bases from J, the junction kept 15 bases outside the gene matches. CDR1 and CDR2 (germline): MDHEN, SYDVKM. The CDR3 DNA is TGTGCCAGCAGTACCATGGCCCTCGGGCAGGGGGCTAACTATGGCTACACCTTC. Protein sequence: CASSTMALGQGANYGYTF.

The J gene is TRBJ2-1, the V gene TRBV7-7; 10 bases map to TRBD2. The CDR3 is 15 residues long. Looked up from germline, CDR1 is SSHAT and CDR2 is FNYEAQ (reference sequence). V was pared by 5 bases and J by 5 bases, with 6 bases of the junction left unmatched. DNA for the CDR3: TGTGCCAGCAGCCCCCGGACTAGCGGAAACAATGAGCAGTTCTTC. Encoded protein: CASSPRTSGNNEQFF.

The V gene is TRBV7-2, the J gene TRBJ1-5, with D maybe TRBD1 (5 bases). The CDR3 loop spans 16 amino acids. V lost 1 base to trimming and J lost 7 bases, with 17 bases between them. The germline CDR1 and CDR2 sequences are SGHTA and FQGNSA. CDR3 loop: CASSLVATGLVQPQHF. The CDR3 nucleotides read TGTGCCAGCAGCTTAGTTGCCACAGGCCTCGTGCAGCCCCAGCATTTT.

The chain joins TRBV2 to TRBJ1-1; tentatively, D is TRBD1 (6 bases). Trimming took 7 bases from V and 4 from J, leaving 13 bases between them. From germline, CDR1 is SNHLY and CDR2 FYNNEI. This CDR3 comprises 13 residues. The CDR3 nucleotides read TGTGCCAGCACGGGGGGGGCGGGCACTGAAGCTTTCTTT. Translating it yields CASTGGAGTEAFF.

The count of this clone is one. At one of its ends the junction is not consistent with the germline gene, which may arise from a read error. The sample holds other DNA sequences that translate to the same CDR3. The rearrangement joins TRBV12-5 to TRBJ1-6, with D maybe TRBD1 (5 bases). The CDR3 extends over 18 amino acids. Germline loops: CDR1 LGHNT, CDR2 FRNRAP. The CDR3 here is CASGLVGVSIVYNSPLHF. The CDR3 nucleotides read TGTGCTAGTGGTTTGGTAGGGGTCAGCATAGTATATAATTCCCCCCTCCACTTT.

V is TRBV4-3 and J is TRBJ2-3; D perhaps matches TRBD2 (6 bases). V was cut by 2 bases and J by 3 bases, with 12 bases left in between. The CDR3 totals 15 residues. The V gene's germline CDR1 is LGHNA and CDR2 YSLEER. CDR3 nucleotides: TGCGCCAGCAGCCAAATTAGCGGAGGTACAGATACGCAGTATTTT. It specifies CASSQISGGTDTQYF.

V is TRBV5-1 and J is TRBJ2-1; 14 bases agree with TRBD2. This CDR3 is built from 16 residues. The J segment lost 4 bases and the V segment lost 0 bases, leaving 0 bases of the junction unmatched. Per the germline V gene, CDR1 is SGHRS and CDR2 is YFSETQ. The CDR3 loop is CASSLGLAGGYNEQFF. The DNA of the CDR3 is TGCGCCAGCAGCTTGGGACTAGCGGGGGGGTACAATGAGCAGTTCTTC.

J is TRBJ2-1 and V is TRBV10-3, with D unclear. Germline V lookup: CDR1 ENHRY, CDR2 SYGVKD. The germline V and J ends were trimmed by 1 base and 5 bases, with 6 bases remaining between them. The CDR3 consists of 13 residues. CDR3 in amino acids: CAISEYSNNEQFF. The CDR3 DNA follows: TGTGCCATCAGTGAGTACAGCAACAATGAGCAGTTCTTC.

The chain employs TRBV18 and TRBJ1-3; D is undetermined. The germline CDR1 and CDR2 sequences are KGHSH and LQKENI. The V end lost 4 bases, the J end lost 2 bases, and 15 bases lay between the germline ends. The CDR3 runs to 16 residues. CDR3 sequence (DNA): TGTGCCAGCTCACGTCCAGGTCAAAAAACTGGAAACACCATATATTTT. Residues: CASSRPGQKTGNTIYF.

Remarks on this clone: A junction boundary mismatches the germline segment, possibly from a read error. V is TRBV6-5 and J is TRBJ1-6, with D unresolved. There are 16 residues in the CDR3. Looked up from germline, CDR1 is MNHEY and CDR2 is SVGAGI. CDR3 nucleotide sequence: TGTGCCAGCAGTTACACGCAAAGCTCCTATAATTCCCCCCTCCACTTT. Its translation is CASSYTQSSYNSPLHF.

The chain employs TRBV7-2 and TRBJ2-5; D is perhaps TRBD2 (6 bases). The CDR3 covers 14 residues. Germline values: CDR1 SGHTA, CDR2 FQGNSA. Trimming stripped 3 bases from V and 5 bases from J, with 13 bases between. This chain's CDR3 is CASSFNRDSETQYF. The CDR3 DNA reads as TGTGCCAGCAGCTTCAACCGGGACTCGGAGACCCAGTACTTC. Drawing the rest from reference TRBV7-2 and TRBJ2-5, the complete variable domain is GAGVSQSPSNKVTEKGKDVELRCDPISGHTALYWYRQSLGQGLEFLIYFQGNSAPDKSGLPSDRFSAERTGGSVSTLTIQRTQQEDSAVYLCASSFNRDSETQYFGPGTRLLVL.

The chain carries TRBV5-4 and TRBJ2-1; unclear D gene. The CDR3 sequence is 13 residues long. Looked up from germline, CDR1 is SGHNT and CDR2 is YYREEE (reference sequence). Deletions cut 2 bases from V and 8 bases from J, with 11 bases between. The CDR3 loop is CASSFFPRDEQFF. CDR3 nucleotides: TGTGCCAGCAGCTTTTTTCCCCGGGATGAGCAGTTCTTC. The entire variable domain, with the rest obtained from reference TRBV5-4 and TRBJ2-1, is as follows: ETGVTQSPTHLIKTRGQQVTLRCSSQSGHNTVSWYQQALGQGPQFIFQYYREEENGRGNFPPRFSGLQFPNYSSELNVNALELDDSALYLCASSFFPRDEQFFGPGTRLTVL.

With regard to this clone: Other DNA sequences in this sample translate to the same CDR3. The chain uses TRBV11-3 and TRBJ2-3; D is unclear. The CDR3 spans 12 residues. CDR1 is SGHNT and CDR2 is YENEEA in the germline V gene. V shed 4 bases and J shed 3 bases, with 5 bases lying between them. CDR3 coding DNA: TGTGCCAGCAGCTCCGGGACAGATACGCAGTATTTT. Translating it yields CASSSGTDTQYF.

The genes are TRBV2 and TRBJ2-7; 7 bases fit TRBD2. V was clipped by 7 bases and J by 0 bases; unmatched bases: 3. Germline CDR1 is SNHLY and CDR2 is FYNNEI. This CDR3 has 13 amino acids. CDR3 nucleotides: TGTGCCAGCATAGGCGGGAGCTCCTACGAGCAGTACTTC. Residues: CASIGGSSYEQYF.

The chain recombines TRBV18 with TRBJ1-3, with a possible D match to TRBD1 (6 bases). Germline V gene lookup returns CDR1 KGHSH and CDR2 LQKENI. Deletions cut 2 bases from V and 5 bases from J, with 10 bases between. The CDR3 is made up of 14 amino acids. In nucleotides, the CDR3 is TGTGCCAGCTCACCAGGGGGCTCCAGAAACACCATATATTTT. This translates into CASSPGGSRNTIYF.

The chain carries TRBV5-1 and TRBJ1-1; the match to TRBD1 covers 10 bases. The V and J ends lost 4 bases and 1 base, in that order; junction bases with no gene match: 1. Germline V gives CDR1 SGHRS, CDR2 YFSETQ. The CDR3 totals 14 residues. The DNA of the CDR3 is TGCGCCAGCAGCGGGGACAGGGGGAACACTGAAGCTTTCTTT. Amino acids: CASSGDRGNTEAFF. The full variable domain, rest sourced from reference TRBV5-1 and TRBJ1-1, is KAGVTQTPRYLIKTRGQQVTLSCSPISGHRSVSWYQQTPGQGLQFLFEYFSETQRNKGNFPGRFSGRQFSNSRSEMNVSTLELGDSALYLCASSGDRGNTEAFFGQGTRLTVV.

This clone appeared once. The chain links TRBV28 to TRBJ1-4; a weak D match, TRBD1 (5 bases). CDR1 is MDHEN and CDR2 is SYDVKM in the germline V gene. Trimming cost V 2 bases and J 8 bases, with 15 bases left between them. The CDR3 is made up of 15 amino acids. The CDR3 region has the DNA TGTGCCAGCAGTTTACGGACACCTACGACCGAAAAACTGTTTTTT. This encodes CASSLRTPTTEKLFF.

J is TRBJ1-6 and V is TRBV6-5; D gene ambiguous. The CDR3 length is 13 residues. The ends were cut back, 6 bases at V and 10 bases at J, with 13 bases in the middle. The V gene's germline CDR1 is MNHEY and CDR2 SVGAGI. CDR3 sequence: CASSRAVESPLHF. In nucleotides, the CDR3 is TGTGCCAGCAGCCGTGCGGTAGAATCACCCCTCCACTTT.

The J gene is TRBJ2-5, the V gene TRBV11-2, with 10 bases aligning to TRBD2. Trimming removed 1 base from V and 5 bases from J; junction bases left unmatched: 7. From germline, CDR1 is SGHAT and CDR2 FQNNGV. The CDR3 totals 16 residues. CDR3 protein: CASSLGGSGGPETQYF. The DNA for the CDR3 is TGTGCCAGCAGCTTAGGAGGTAGCGGGGGGCCTGAGACCCAGTACTTC.

This clone was counted a single time. J is TRBJ1-1 and V is TRBV11-3; no reliable D call. The CDR3 length is 13 residues. Germline CDR1 is SGHNT and CDR2 is YENEEA. With 0 bases removed from V and 3 bases from J, the gap between germline ends came to 5 bases. The DNA of the CDR3 is TGTGCCAGCAGCTTAGAGGCGGACACTGAAGCTTTCTTT. This sequence encodes CASSLEADTEAFF.

The chain recombines TRBV7-2 with TRBJ1-2, with D tentatively TRBD1 (5 bases). The CDR3 sequence is 14 residues long. Per germline, CDR1 SGHTA and CDR2 FQGNSA. Trimming pared 6 bases from V and 4 bases from J, leaving 15 bases between. Here the CDR3 DNA reads TGTGCCAGCAGTCGACAGAATGAGATCTATGGCTACACCTTC. Translation gives CASSRQNEIYGYTF. The whole variable domain, remainder taken from reference TRBV7-2 and TRBJ1-2, is GAGVSQSPSNKVTEKGKDVELRCDPISGHTALYWYRQSLGQGLEFLIYFQGNSAPDKSGLPSDRFSAERTGGSVSTLTIQRTQQEDSAVYLCASSRQNEIYGYTFGSGTRLTVV.

This clone occurred a few times. V is TRBV10-3 and J is TRBJ1-2; the D is unclear. The germline gives CDR1 ENHRY, CDR2 SYGVKD. The CDR3 covers 11 residues. Trimming left V 2 bases short and J 4 bases short, with 2 bases between. CDR3 sequence (DNA): TGTGCCATCAGTGAGCGCTATGGCTACACCTTC. The encoded protein is CAISERYGYTF.